The rows below give T cell receptor beta chains drawn from one sample of a study of CD4 T cells in relation to SARS-CoV-2 and coronaviruses. Their antigen targets remain unknown. Assay: immunoSEQ multiplex PCR; the TCRdb copy retains only in-frame clones and omits some. The data show 15,000 to 20,000 clones, about 72% seen once. The sequencing input was CD4+ T cells from PBMCs, cultured in vitro. These receptors were taken from a human donor in good health. Both conserved end residues are part of each CDR3. Fields, in order: D gene, CDR3 length, J gene, clone size, V gene, CDR3 protein, CDR3 DNA. A D gene is named only where the DNA matches it firmly. Not all rows give a size; the values are once, few, many and, for expanded clones, a class.

-	15	TRBJ2-1	-	TRBV24-1	CATSDYRLDSDEQFF	TGTGCCACCAGTGACTACAGACTAGATTCCGATGAGCAGTTCTTC
TRBD1	16	TRBJ1-3	-	TRBV3-1/TRBV3-2	CASSRMDRLIGNTIYF	TGTGCCAGCAGCAGAATGGACAGGCTGATTGGAAACACCATATATTTT
-	15	TRBJ2-7	-	TRBV5-6	CASSFASRSSYEQYF	TGTGCCAGCAGCTTCGCGAGCCGGTCCTCCTACGAGCAGTACTTC
-	12	TRBJ1-2	-	TRBV3-1/TRBV3-2	CASSQEGYGYTF	TGTGCCAGCAGCCAAGAAGGCTATGGCTACACCTTC
TRBD2	14	TRBJ2-7	few	TRBV11-2	CASSLGLASPEQYF	TGTGCCAGCAGCTTAGGACTAGCCTCACCCGAGCAGTACTTC
TRBD2	17	TRBJ2-3	few	TRBV9	CASSLGTSGLPTDTQYF	TGTGCCAGCAGCTTAGGGACTAGCGGCCTCCCCACAGATACGCAGTATTTT
-	16	TRBJ1-2	-	TRBV30	CAWSTPGTRQGYGYTF	TGTGCCTGGAGTACCCCCGGGACACGGCAGGGCTATGGCTACACCTTC
TRBD1	15	TRBJ1-4	-	TRBV18	CASSHDTGVNEKLFF	TGTGCCAGCTCACACGACACAGGGGTTAATGAAAAACTGTTTTTT
TRBD2	16	TRBJ2-3	-	TRBV9	CASSVGTGRAINTQYF	TGTGCCAGCAGCGTAGGAACCGGGAGGGCCATAAATACGCAGTATTTT
-	13	TRBJ2-1	-	TRBV5-4	CASSLVGEREQFF	TGTGCCAGCAGCTTGGTTGGGGAACGGGAGCAGTTCTTC
-	16	TRBJ2-1	-	TRBV10-2	CASSAPGERSYNEQFF	TGCGCCAGCAGTGCCCCTGGAGAGCGCTCCTACAATGAGCAGTTCTTC
-	13	TRBJ2-7	-	TRBV5-1	CASSLVGSHEQYF	TGCGCCAGCAGCTTGGTGGGGTCCCACGAGCAGTACTTC
-	17	TRBJ1-5	-	TRBV4-1	CASSQDPGGWSNQPQHF	TGCGCCAGCAGCCAAGATCCGGGGGGCTGGAGCAATCAGCCCCAGCATTTT
TRBD2	15	TRBJ2-3	-	TRBV15	CATSRAAGETDTQYF	TGTGCCACCAGCAGAGCTGCGGGAGAAACAGATACGCAGTATTTT
TRBD2	14	TRBJ2-3	-	TRBV25-1	CASSGGRNTDTQYF	TGTGCCAGCAGTGGCGGGAGGAACACAGATACGCAGTATTTT
-	15	TRBJ1-1	-	TRBV11-1	CASSLVHGTNTEAFF	TGTGCCAGCAGCTTAGTTCATGGTACGAACACTGAAGCTTTCTTT
-	16	TRBJ2-6	-	TRBV5-1	CASSLGPVTGANVLTF	TGCGCCAGCAGCTTGGGCCCGGTTACTGGGGCCAACGTCCTGACTTTC
TRBD1	15	TRBJ1-6	once	TRBV2	CASSARQGYNSPLHF	TGTGCCAGCAGCGCCCGACAGGGATATAATTCACCCCTCCACTTT
-	16	TRBJ2-6	-	TRBV5-1	CASSRIMRAGANVLTF	TGCGCCAGCAGCCGTATCATGAGGGCTGGGGCCAACGTCCTGACTTTC
-	12	TRBJ2-2	-	TRBV2	CASTWPPGELFF	TGTGCCAGCACCTGGCCCCCCGGGGAGCTGTTTTTT
TRBD2	18	TRBJ2-2	-	TRBV4-1	CASSPPTGLATNTGELFF	TGCGCCAGCAGCCCCCCAACCGGACTAGCGACGAACACCGGGGAGCTGTTTTTT
-	15	TRBJ1-5	-	TRBV19	CASARGGHGNQPQHF	TGTGCCAGTGCAAGGGGGGGTCACGGCAATCAGCCCCAGCATTTT
-	15	TRBJ2-7	-	TRBV28	CASSGTGTATYEQYF	TGTGCCAGCAGCGGAACCGGGACGGCTACCTACGAGCAGTACTTC
-	15	TRBJ1-5	once	TRBV2	CASSVLDSDNQPQHF	TGTGCCAGCAGTGTGTTAGACAGTGACAATCAGCCCCAGCATTTT
-	13	TRBJ1-1	-	TRBV24-1	CATSDRWNTEAFF	TGTGCCACCAGTGATCGGTGGAACACTGAAGCTTTCTTT
-	15	TRBJ2-3	-	TRBV5-1	CASSSIPGGGDTQYF	TGCGCCAGCAGCTCCATTCCGGGAGGGGGCGATACGCAGTATTTT
-	11	TRBJ2-1	medium-sized	TRBV18	CASSPNSEQFF	TGTGCCAGCTCACCGAACAGCGAGCAGTTCTTC
-	14	TRBJ1-2	-	TRBV2	CASREGRGDYGYTF	TGTGCCAGCAGAGAAGGCAGGGGTGACTATGGCTACACCTTC
-	14	TRBJ1-5	once	TRBV19	CASTRMGGNQPQHF	TGTGCCAGTACCAGGATGGGGGGGAATCAGCCCCAGCATTTT
-	15	TRBJ1-5	-	TRBV4-1	CASSQPDGSNQPQHF	TGCGCCAGCAGCCAGCCGGACGGTAGCAATCAGCCCCAGCATTTT
-	12	TRBJ2-5	-	TRBV7-9	CASSSEKGTQYF	TGTGCCAGCAGCTCAGAGAAGGGGACCCAGTACTTC
-	14	TRBJ2-7	-	TRBV7-2	CASSQGGVAYEQYF	TGTGCCAGCAGTCAAGGGGGTGTCGCCTACGAGCAGTACTTC
TRBD1	14	TRBJ1-1	-	TRBV2	CASSLTGGRTEAFF	TGTGCCAGCAGTTTGACAGGGGGTAGGACTGAAGCTTTCTTT
-	12	TRBJ2-3	once	TRBV7-9	CASSTGPDTQYF	TGTGCCAGCAGCACAGGGCCAGATACGCAGTATTTT
TRBD1	18	TRBJ2-6	large	TRBV11-2	CASSIWTGGGAGANVLTF	TGTGCCAGCAGCATATGGACAGGGGGCGGAGCTGGGGCCAACGTCCTGACTTTC
-	15	TRBJ1-3	-	TRBV6-5	CASSYRWSSGNTIYF	TGTGCCAGCAGTTACCGGTGGAGCTCTGGAAACACCATATATTTT
TRBD2	15	TRBJ2-1	-	TRBV5-1	CASSLKSSGIYEQFF	TGCGCCAGCAGCTTGAAGTCTAGCGGGATATATGAGCAGTTCTTC
-	19	TRBJ2-2	-	TRBV12-5	CASGSPGEGRRTGSGELFF	TGTGCTAGTGGTTCCCCGGGGGAGGGGCGGAGGACAGGGTCCGGGGAGCTGTTTTTT
TRBD1	17	TRBJ1-5	few	TRBV2	CASRNGQGSGINQPQHF	TGTGCCAGCAGGAATGGACAGGGGTCTGGGATCAATCAGCCCCAGCATTTT
TRBD2	14	TRBJ2-1	-	TRBV11-3	CASSWTSGLNEQFF	TGTGCCAGCAGCTGGACTAGCGGACTTAATGAGCAGTTCTTC
-	12	TRBJ1-4	few	TRBV19	CASGTSGEKLFF	TGTGCCAGTGGTACTTCCGGGGAAAAACTGTTTTTT
-	13	TRBJ2-1	-	TRBV7-3	CASSPGVYNEQFF	TGTGCCAGCAGCCCCGGCGTTTACAATGAGCAGTTCTTC
TRBD2	15	TRBJ2-7	-	TRBV2	CASMGLAGTDAEQYF	TGTGCCAGCATGGGACTAGCGGGGACGGACGCCGAGCAGTACTTC
-	15	TRBJ2-5	-	TRBV27	CASRSAGAPVETQYF	TGTGCCAGCAGGTCCGCGGGGGCCCCCGTTGAGACCCAGTACTTC
-	12	TRBJ1-1	-	TRBV4-1	CASSLAGGEAFF	TGCGCCAGCAGCCTGGCGGGAGGGGAAGCTTTCTTT
-	13	TRBJ1-4	-	TRBV30	CAWSRGVREKLFF	TGTGCCTGGAGTCGAGGGGTTCGCGAAAAACTGTTTTTT
TRBD1	14	TRBJ2-1	-	TRBV6-5	CASFWDRAYNEQFF	TGTGCCAGCTTTTGGGACAGAGCCTACAATGAGCAGTTCTTC
-	15	TRBJ2-3	-	TRBV10-1	CASSENAGKTDTQYF	TGCGCCAGCAGTGAGAATGCGGGGAAGACAGATACGCAGTATTTT
-	13	TRBJ2-1	-	TRBV27	CASTSDPRNEQFF	TGTGCCAGCACCTCAGACCCTAGGAATGAGCAGTTCTTC
TRBD1	13	TRBJ1-2	once	TRBV28	CASGNRGLYGYTF	TGTGCCAGTGGGAACAGGGGGCTTTATGGCTACACCTTC
TRBD1	15	TRBJ2-1	-	TRBV30	CAWSDEGQGLGEQFF	TGTGCCTGGAGTGACGAAGGACAGGGGTTGGGTGAGCAGTTCTTC
-	14	TRBJ2-3	-	TRBV10-3	CAISSGTGTDTQYF	TGTGCCATCAGTTCCGGGACTGGCACAGATACGCAGTATTTT